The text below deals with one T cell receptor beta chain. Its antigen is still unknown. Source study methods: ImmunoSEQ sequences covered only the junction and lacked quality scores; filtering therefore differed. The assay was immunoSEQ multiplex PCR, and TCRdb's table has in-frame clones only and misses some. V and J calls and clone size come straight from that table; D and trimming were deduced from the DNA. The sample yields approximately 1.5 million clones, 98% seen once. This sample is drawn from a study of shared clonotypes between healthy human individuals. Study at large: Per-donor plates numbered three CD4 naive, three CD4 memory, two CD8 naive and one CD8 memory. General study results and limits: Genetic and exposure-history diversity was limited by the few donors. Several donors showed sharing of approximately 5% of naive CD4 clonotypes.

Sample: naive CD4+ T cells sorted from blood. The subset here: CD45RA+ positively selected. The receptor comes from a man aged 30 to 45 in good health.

CDR3 nucleotides: TGTGCCAGCAGTTTAAGGACAGGACTCTCTGGGGCCAACGTCCTGACTTTC. This encodes CASSLRTGLSGANVLTF. The chain has TRBV27 and TRBJ2-6; 7 bases fit TRBD1. The CDR3 has 17 amino acids. V was clipped by 2 bases and J by 0 bases; unmatched bases: 4. Germline CDR1 and CDR2: MNHEY and SMNVEV (reference sequence).